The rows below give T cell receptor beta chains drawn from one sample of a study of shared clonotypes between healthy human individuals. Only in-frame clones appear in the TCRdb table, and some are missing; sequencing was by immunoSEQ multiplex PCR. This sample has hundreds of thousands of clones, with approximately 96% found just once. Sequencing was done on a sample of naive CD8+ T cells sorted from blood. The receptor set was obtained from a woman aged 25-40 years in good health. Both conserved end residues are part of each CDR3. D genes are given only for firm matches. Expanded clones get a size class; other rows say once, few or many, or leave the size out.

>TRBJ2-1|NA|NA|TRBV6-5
TGTGCCAGCAGTTACTCGCTTGAGAATGAGCAGTTCTTC
CASSYSLENEQFF
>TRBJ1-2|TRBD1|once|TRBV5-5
TGTGCCAGCAGCACGACAGGGGGTCTCTATGGCTACACCTTC
CASSTTGGLYGYTF
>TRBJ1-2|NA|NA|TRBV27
TGTGCCAGCAGTTTAAGGCAGGGTAACTATGGCTACACCTTC
CASSLRQGNYGYTF
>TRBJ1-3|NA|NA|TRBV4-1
TGCGCCAGCAGCCATCCACGCGGAAACACCATATATTTT
CASSHPRGNTIYF
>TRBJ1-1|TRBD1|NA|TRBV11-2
TGTGCCAGCAGCCTCGGACCCAGGGGGGCCGAAGCTTTCTTT
CASSLGPRGAEAFF
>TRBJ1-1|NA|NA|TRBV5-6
TGTGCCAGCAGCCTGGTCCTTAACACTGAAGCTTTCTTT
CASSLVLNTEAFF
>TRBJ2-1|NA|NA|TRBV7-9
TGTGCCAGCAGCTTCGGGGGAGTGGATGAGCAGTTCTTC
CASSFGGVDEQFF
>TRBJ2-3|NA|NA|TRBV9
TGTGCCAGCAGCGTAACCGGGAACACAGATACGCAGTATTTT
CASSVTGNTDTQYF
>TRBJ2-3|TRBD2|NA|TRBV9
TGTGCCAGCAGCTTCCAGACTAGCGGGAGGGTGACGGATACGCAGTATTTT
CASSFQTSGRVTDTQYF
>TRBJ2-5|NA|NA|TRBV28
TGTGCCAGCATGCGACAGGGGAGGGTAGAGACCCAGTACTTC
CASMRQGRVETQYF
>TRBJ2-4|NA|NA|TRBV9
TGTGCCAGCAGCGTCGGAGGGGGTCTAGCCAAAAACATTCAGTACTTC
CASSVGGGLAKNIQYF
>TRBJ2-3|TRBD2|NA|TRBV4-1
TGCGCCAGCAGCCATAGACTAGCGGGAGCTGCAGATACGCAGTATTTT
CASSHRLAGAADTQYF
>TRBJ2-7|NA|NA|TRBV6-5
TGTGCCAGCAGTTACGGGGGGAACCACTACGAGCAGTACTTC
CASSYGGNHYEQYF
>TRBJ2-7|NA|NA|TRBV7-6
TGTGCCAGCAGCCCAGGTGCGGCCTACACCTACGAGCAGTACTTC
CASSPGAAYTYEQYF
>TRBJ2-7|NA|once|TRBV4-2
TGTGCCAGCGCCGGCGTGGGCTCCTTCTACGAGCAGTACTTC
CASAGVGSFYEQYF
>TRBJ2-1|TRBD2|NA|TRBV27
TGTGCCAGCAGCGACCCGGGACTAGCTGAGAGCTCCTACAATGAGCAGTTCTTC
CASSDPGLAESSYNEQFF
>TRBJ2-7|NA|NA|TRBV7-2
TGTGCCAGCAGCTTAGGTCCCTTCTTCGAGCAGTACTTC
CASSLGPFFEQYF
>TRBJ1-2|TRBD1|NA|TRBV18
TGTGCCAGCTCACCTCCGACAGGGGCGGTGTATGGCTACACCTTC
CASSPPTGAVYGYTF
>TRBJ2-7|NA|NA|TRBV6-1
TGTGCCAGCAGTGCGTTGCTGACGCCGCCTTCCTACGAGCAGTACTTC
CASSALLTPPSYEQYF
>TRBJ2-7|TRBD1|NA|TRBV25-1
TGTGCCAGCAGTGAATATGAGGGGGCCGTCGAGCAGTACTTC
CASSEYEGAVEQYF
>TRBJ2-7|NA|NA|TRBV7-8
TGTGCCAGCAGCTCGCCAAGCTACGAGCAGTACTTC
CASSSPSYEQYF
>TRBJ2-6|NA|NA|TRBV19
TGTGCCAGTAGTACCCGGGGAGCGGACTCTTCTGGGGCCAACGTCCTGACTTTC
CASSTRGADSSGANVLTF
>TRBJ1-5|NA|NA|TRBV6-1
TGTGCCAGCAGTGGAGCCCTGCTCGGACAGATAAATCAGCCCCAGCATTTT
CASSGALLGQINQPQHF
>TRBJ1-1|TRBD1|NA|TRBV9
TGTGCCAGCAGCGTTTCAGGGGGCATCACTGAAGCTTTCTTT
CASSVSGGITEAFF
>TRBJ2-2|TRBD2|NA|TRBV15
TGTGCCACCAGCAGAGTGGGACGGGAGGGCCCTCCGTACACCGGGGAGCTGTTTTTT
CATSRVGREGPPYTGELFF
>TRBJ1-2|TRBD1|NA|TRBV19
TGTGCCAGTAGTATAGATGCAGGGGGCTATGGCTACACCTTC
CASSIDAGGYGYTF
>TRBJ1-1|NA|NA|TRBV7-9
TGTGCCAGCGATCGGGAGGGTGGGACTGAAGCTTTCTTT
CASDREGGTEAFF
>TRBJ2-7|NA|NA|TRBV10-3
TGTGCCATCAGTTCCGGGGCAGAGACTTACGAGCAGTACTTC
CAISSGAETYEQYF